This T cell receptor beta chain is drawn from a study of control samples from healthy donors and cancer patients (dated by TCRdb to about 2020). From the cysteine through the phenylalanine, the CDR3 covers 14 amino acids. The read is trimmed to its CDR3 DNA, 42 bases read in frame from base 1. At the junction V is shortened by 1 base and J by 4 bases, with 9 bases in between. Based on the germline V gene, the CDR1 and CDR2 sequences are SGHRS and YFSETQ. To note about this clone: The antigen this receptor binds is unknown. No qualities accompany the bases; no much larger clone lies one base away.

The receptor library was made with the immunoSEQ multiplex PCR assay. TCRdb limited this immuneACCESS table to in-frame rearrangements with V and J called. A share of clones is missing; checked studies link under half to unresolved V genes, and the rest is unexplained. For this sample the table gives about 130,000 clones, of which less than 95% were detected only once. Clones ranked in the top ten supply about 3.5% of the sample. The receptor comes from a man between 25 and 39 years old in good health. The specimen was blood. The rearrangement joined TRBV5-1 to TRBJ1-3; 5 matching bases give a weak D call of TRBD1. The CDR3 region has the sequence CASSLSGFGNTIYF. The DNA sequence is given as TGCGCCAGCAGCTTGTCAGGGTTCGGAAACACCATATATTTT.